This passage covers 18 T cell receptor beta chains from one sample sequenced in a study of blood T cell repertoires in COVID-19. Profiling relied on immunoSEQ multiplex PCR, and the TCRdb table lists in-frame clones only, not all of them. The data show 8,500 to 10,000 clones, 65% to 90% seen once. Sequenced sample: peripheral blood. These receptors all stem from a human donor with active COVID-19. The donor label of this sample is uncertain.

V usage is TRBV6-1 and J usage is TRBJ2-2; 11 bases map to TRBD2. Germline V gives CDR1 MNHNS, CDR2 SASEGT. V was pared by 4 bases and J by 4 bases, with 8 bases of the junction left unmatched. The CDR3 covers 17 residues. CDR3 region: CASSGKRLAGITGELFF. The CDR3 bases are TGTGCCAGCAGTGGCAAGAGACTAGCGGGAATCACCGGGGAGCTGTTTTTT.

This clone is a singleton in its sample. The chain carries TRBV28 and TRBJ2-4; tentatively, D is TRBD2 (6 bases). CDR1 is MDHEN and CDR2 is SYDVKM in the germline V gene. The V and J ends lost 1 base and 1 base respectively, with 8 bases between them. This CDR3 has 15 residues. CDR3 sequence: CASSLYGGAKNIQYF. CDR3 sequence (DNA): TGTGCCAGCAGTTTATACGGAGGGGCCAAAAACATTCAGTACTTC.

The chain couples TRBV7-9 to TRBJ2-3; D is unclear. Germline lookup yields CDR1 SEHNR and CDR2 FQNEAQ (reference sequence). Trimming stripped 0 bases from V and 7 bases from J, with 5 bases between. CDR3 length: 12 amino acids. The CDR3 loop is CASSLASYTQYF. The CDR3 DNA sequence: TGTGCCAGCAGCTTAGCAAGCTATACGCAGTATTTT.

The V gene is TRBV7-9, the J gene TRBJ2-2, with a weak D call TRBD1 (5 bases). CDR1 SEHNR and CDR2 FQNEAQ come from the germline V gene (reference sequence). This CDR3 is built from 17 residues. V lost 7 bases and J lost 7, with 25 bases in between. The chain's CDR3 is CASTSQDQGWADGELFF. DNA for the CDR3: TGTGCCAGCACCAGTCAGGACCAGGGTTGGGCGGACGGGGAGCTGTTTTTT.

The chain carries TRBV7-3 and TRBJ1-1, with 8 bases matching TRBD1. Germline CDR1 is SGHTA and CDR2 is FQGTGA. J gave up 3 bases and V 4 bases, and 7 bases lay outside the gene matches. The CDR3 loop spans 15 amino acids. The CDR3 loop reads CASSSSGQGYTEAFF. The CDR3 DNA sequence: TGTGCCAGCAGCTCATCCGGACAGGGCTACACTGAAGCTTTCTTT. Full variable domain (outside the CDR3, taken from reference TRBV7-3 and TRBJ1-1): GAGVSQTPSNKVTEKGKYVELRCDPISGHTALYWYRQSLGQGPEFLIYFQGTGAADDSGLPNDRFFAVRPEGSVSTLKIQRTERGDSAVYLCASSSSGQGYTEAFFGQGTRLTVV.

This rearrangement joins TRBV3-1 (or the pseudogene TRBV3-2) to TRBJ1-2; D perhaps matches TRBD1 (5 bases). Germline-derived CDR1 and CDR2 are LGHDT and YNNKEL (reference sequence). CDR3 length equals 16 residues. V shed 0 bases and J shed 4 bases, with 15 bases lying between them. The CDR3 reads CASSQDGAGKIYGYTF. The CDR3 DNA reads TGTGCCAGCAGCCAAGATGGGGCAGGTAAAATCTATGGCTACACCTTC.

The chain combines TRBV18 with TRBJ2-3, with D possibly TRBD1 on 5 matching bases. This CDR3 is built from 16 residues. Between the trimmed V and J ends, which lost 3 bases and 2 bases, there was a span of 15 bases. Germline loops: CDR1 KGHSH, CDR2 LQKENI. CDR3 DNA sequence: TGTGCCAGCTCACCTGACAGTTTAAGATCCACAGATACGCAGTATTTT. This gives the protein CASSPDSLRSTDTQYF.

With respect to this clone: Compared with germline, one end of the junction differs, possibly owing to a read error. The rearrangement links TRBV7-9 to TRBJ2-4; 10 bases are a match to TRBD2. The CDR3 has 15 residues. Germline V gene lookup returns CDR1 SEHNR and CDR2 FQNEAQ (reference sequence). The CDR3 bases are TGTGCCAGCAGCCTAGCGGGAGCTGCCAAAAACATTCAGTACTTC. Translating gives CASSLAGAAKNIQYF.

The rearrangement joins TRBV6-5 to TRBJ2-3; unclear D gene. The CDR3 has 13 amino acids. The V gene's germline CDR1 is MNHEY and CDR2 SVGAGI. The V end lost 8 bases, the J end lost 0 bases, and 9 bases lay between the germline ends. CDR3 sequence (DNA): TGTGCCAGCCGTTTCCCTAGCACAGATACGCAGTATTTT. Translated: CASRFPSTDTQYF.

The V call is TRBV27, the J call TRBJ1-1; D perhaps matches TRBD1 (5 bases). V was clipped by 5 bases and J by 1 base, with 14 bases between them. Looked up from germline, CDR1 is MNHEY and CDR2 is SMNVEV (reference sequence). The CDR3 has 15 amino acids. CDR3 nucleotides: TGTGCCAGCAGTCCCTATCAGGGAAGGAACACTGAAGCTTTCTTT. It is translated as CASSPYQGRNTEAFF.

There are a few counts of this clone. V and J are TRBV28 and TRBJ2-7; 7 bases agree with TRBD1. V trimming: 5 bases; J trimming: 7 bases; junction bases outside the gene matches: 14. The CDR3 extends over 15 amino acids. Per germline, CDR1 MDHEN and CDR2 SYDVKM. The CDR3, as DNA: TGTGCCAGCAGTGATGGGGCAGGGGGTGCCCCTGAGCAGTACTTC. The encoded protein is CASSDGAGGAPEQYF.

This chain links TRBV9 with TRBJ2-3; possibly TRBD1 for D (6 bases). Trimming took 0 bases from V and 3 from J, leaving 17 bases between them. This CDR3 has 17 amino acids. Germline V gene lookup returns CDR1 SGDLS and CDR2 YYNGEE. The CDR3 here is CASSVGVRGSATDTQYF. The CDR3 DNA reads TGTGCCAGCAGCGTAGGGGTCAGGGGCAGTGCAACAGATACGCAGTATTTT.

V and J are TRBV6-5 and TRBJ2-7; TRBD1 matches 8 bases. The V gene's germline CDR1 is MNHEY and CDR2 SVGAGI. Trimming removed 6 bases from V and 2 bases from J; junction bases left unmatched: 6. The CDR3 is made up of 14 amino acids. In DNA, the CDR3 is TGTGCCAGCAGCCGGACAGGGAGTGCCTACGAGCAGTACGTC. Protein sequence: CASSRTGSAYEQYV.

The chain has TRBV7-2 and TRBJ2-4, with a tentative D call TRBD2 (6 bases). Germline values: CDR1 SGHTA, CDR2 FQGNSA. The CDR3 is 15 amino acids. With 1 base removed from V and 6 bases from J, the gap between germline ends came to 13 bases. For the CDR3, the DNA is TGTGCCAGCAGCTTAGGGACTAAGGCGGGAAACATTCAGTACTTC. Amino acid sequence: CASSLGTKAGNIQYF.

This chain links TRBV6-5 with TRBJ1-5; D perhaps matches TRBD1 (5 bases). V was trimmed by 6 bases and J by 4 bases, leaving 13 bases between them. The CDR3 sequence is 14 residues long. Germline CDR1 reads MNHEY; CDR2 reads SVGAGI. The CDR3 spells CASSPRAQNQPQHF. In nucleotides, the CDR3 is TGTGCCAGCAGCCCCAGGGCGCAAAATCAGCCCCAGCATTTT.

Here the CDR3 reads CAISETGGIEKLFF. The CDR3, as DNA: TGTGCCATCAGTGAAACAGGGGGGATTGAAAAACTGTTTTTT. The genes are TRBV10-3 and TRBJ1-4; 8 nucleotides match TRBD1. The trim removed 3 bases at V and 7 bases at J, leaving 4 bases unmatched. The germline V gene has CDR1 ENHRY and CDR2 SYGVKD. The CDR3 length is 14 residues.

The chain combines TRBV10-1 with TRBJ1-3, with 8 bases fitting TRBD1. CDR1 WNHNN and CDR2 SYGVQD come from the germline V gene (reference sequence). The CDR3 is 14 residues long. V lost 6 bases to trimming and J lost 3 bases; unmatched junction nucleotides: 4. CDR3 sequence reads: CASRAGTGGNTIYF. The CDR3 coding sequence is TGCGCCAGCAGGGCCGGGACAGGTGGAAACACCATATATTTT.

The rearrangement uses TRBV28 and TRBJ1-1; the match to TRBD1 covers 9 bases. The V and J ends lost 6 bases and 6 bases, in that order; junction bases with no gene match: 14. The CDR3 runs 16 residues. In germline, CDR1 is MDHEN, CDR2 SYDVKM. The CDR3 loop reads CASSLGQGRVFPEAFF. The CDR3 nucleotides read TGTGCCAGCAGCTTAGGACAGGGGAGGGTATTCCCTGAAGCTTTCTTT.